The 2 T cell receptor beta chains listed next were all sequenced from one sample in a study of blood T cells in healthy people across ages. Sample-barcoded 5' priming and a J-beta primer mix drove a second PCR of about 7 to 11 cycles. TCRdb itself ran the 5' RACE reads through MiXCR, one entry per CDR3 protein. Among over 950,000 distinct CDR3 sequences listed, about 53% were seen once. The sequencing input was blood. The origin of the receptors is a woman in her sixties or seventies in good health.

V usage is TRBV12-3 or TRBV12-4 and J usage is TRBJ1-5; D remains unclear. With 3 bases removed from V and 4 bases from J, the gap between germline ends came to 19 bases. This CDR3 contains 17 residues. CDR3 sequence reads: CASSLSLGRTKNQPQHF. In DNA, the CDR3 is TGTGCCAGCAGTTTGTCCCTCGGCAGGACCAAGAATCAGCCCCAGCATTTT.

This sequence joins TRBV7-9 and TRBJ2-3; no firm D call. Germline lookup yields CDR1 SEHNR and CDR2 FQNEAQ (reference sequence). The CDR3 covers 14 residues. V lost 2 bases and J lost 3, with 9 bases in between. CDR3 DNA sequence: TGTGCCAGCAGCTTATGGTCCAAGACAGATACGCAGTATTTT. It translates to CASSLWSKTDTQYF.